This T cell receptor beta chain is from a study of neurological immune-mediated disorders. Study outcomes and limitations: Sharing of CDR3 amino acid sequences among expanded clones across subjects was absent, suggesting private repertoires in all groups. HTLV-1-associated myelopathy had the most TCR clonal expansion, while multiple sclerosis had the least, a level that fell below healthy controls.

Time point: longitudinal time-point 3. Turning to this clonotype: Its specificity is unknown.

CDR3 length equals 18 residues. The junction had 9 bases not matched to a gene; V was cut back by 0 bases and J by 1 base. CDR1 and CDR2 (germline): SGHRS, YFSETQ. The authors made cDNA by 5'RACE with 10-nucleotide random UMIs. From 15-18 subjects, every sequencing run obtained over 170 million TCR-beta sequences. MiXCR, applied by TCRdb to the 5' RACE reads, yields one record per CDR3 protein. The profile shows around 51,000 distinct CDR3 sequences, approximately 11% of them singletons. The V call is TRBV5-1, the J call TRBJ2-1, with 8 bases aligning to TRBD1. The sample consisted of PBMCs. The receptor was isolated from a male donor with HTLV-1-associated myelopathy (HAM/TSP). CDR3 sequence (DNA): TGCGCCAGCAGCTTGGGGTTGGGGCAGGGGGCTTCCTACAATGAGCAGTTCTTC. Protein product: CASSLGLGQGASYNEQFF.